This T cell receptor (beta chain) was captured by sequencing in a study of shared clonotypes between healthy human individuals. Turning to the study itself: A few men and a couple of women, aged 18 to 49, were donors.

Details on this clone: Antigen unknown.

CDR3 length: 16 residues. The germline gives CDR1 SGHRS, CDR2 YFSETQ. V trimming: 0 bases; J trimming: 9 bases; junction bases outside the gene matches: 11. TCRdb keeps only in-frame clones here, not all; method: immunoSEQ multiplex PCR. Here the sample spans roughly 2.4 million clones, more than 90% being singletons. Every contributor of samples was a Caucasian grown-up residing in Nashville, Tennessee. Findings and limits, study-wide: Exclusively blood specimens were collected; tissue repertoires likely differ. Several donors shared approximately 5% of their naive CD4 clonotypes.

The gene calls are TRBV5-1 and TRBJ2-2; 7 bases map to TRBD2. This clonotype was sampled from a man in his late teens or twenties in good health. Sequenced sample: naive CD4+ T cells sorted from blood. As for subset: CD45RA+ positively selected. The CDR3 sequence: CASSLDGPTSWRELFF. The CDR3 bases are TGCGCCAGCAGCTTGGATGGGCCGACTAGCTGGCGGGAGCTGTTTTTT.